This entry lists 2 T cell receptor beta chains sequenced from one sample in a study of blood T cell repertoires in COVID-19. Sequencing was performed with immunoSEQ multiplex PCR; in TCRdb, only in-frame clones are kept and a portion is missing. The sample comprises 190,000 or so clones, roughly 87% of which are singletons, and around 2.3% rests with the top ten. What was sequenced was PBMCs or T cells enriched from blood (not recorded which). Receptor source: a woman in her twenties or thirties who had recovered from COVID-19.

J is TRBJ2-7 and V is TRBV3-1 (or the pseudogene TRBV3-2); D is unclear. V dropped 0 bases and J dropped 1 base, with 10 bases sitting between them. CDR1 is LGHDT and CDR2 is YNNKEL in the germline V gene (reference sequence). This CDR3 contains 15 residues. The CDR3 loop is CASSQEWRQSYEQYF. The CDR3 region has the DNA TGTGCCAGCAGCCAAGAATGGCGACAATCCTACGAGCAGTACTTC.

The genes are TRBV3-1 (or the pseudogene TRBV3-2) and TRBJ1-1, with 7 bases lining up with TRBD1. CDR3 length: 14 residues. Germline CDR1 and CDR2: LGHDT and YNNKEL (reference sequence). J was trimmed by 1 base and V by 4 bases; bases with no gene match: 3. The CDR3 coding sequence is TGTGCCAGCAGCCTGGGACAGCAGAACACTGAAGCTTTCTTT. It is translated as CASSLGQQNTEAFF.